These 6 T cell receptor beta chains were all obtained from the same sample, sequenced in a study of vaccination and CD4 T cells after COVID-19. Treatment denoted: approximately nine-day PBMC culture with coronavirus spike peptide pools or control peptides (ViraFEST assay). No antigen is known for these receptors. Once obtained from cultured CD4+ T cells, the DNA was sequenced using the Oncomine TCR Beta short-read assay. TCRdb re-called the PCR reads with MiXCR, one entry per CDR3 protein. There are 20,000 or so distinct CDR3 sequences in the sample; 44% occur only once, and approximately 25% lies in the top ten. The specimen comprised CD4+ T cells from blood, cultured in vitro, sampled before SARS-CoV-2 vaccination. Receptors were obtained from a human donor who had recovered from COVID-19.

This clonotype was detected only a few times. The chain links TRBV6-1 to TRBJ2-2; D is possibly TRBD1 or TRBD2 (6 bases each). Trimming took 6 bases from V and 5 from J, leaving 22 bases between them. Per the germline V gene, CDR1 is MNHNS and CDR2 is SASEGT. CDR3 size: 17 residues. The CDR3, as DNA: TGTGCCAGCAGCCCAAATCCAGGGGTAGGAGGGACCGGGGAGCTGTTTTTT. Amino acids: CASSPNPGVGGTGELFF.

V usage is TRBV11-3 and J usage is TRBJ2-5; TRBD2 matches at 7 bases. The CDR3 has 15 residues. V dropped 6 bases and J dropped 2; count of bases not matched to a gene: 9. CDR1 is SGHNT and CDR2 is YENEEA in the germline V gene. The CDR3 DNA sequence: TGTGCCAGCAGTTCAGGGAGGGCTGCTCAAGAGACCCAGTACTTC. Translation gives CASSSGRAAQETQYF.

This sequence joins TRBV6-5 and TRBJ1-1, with D perhaps TRBD1 (5 bases). From germline, CDR1 is MNHEY and CDR2 SVGAGI. This CDR3 contains 14 residues. V gave up 2 bases and J gave up 7 bases, with 14 bases separating them. Here the CDR3 DNA reads TGTGCCAGCAGTTACCAGAGAAGCACAGGTGAAGCTTTCTTT. It encodes CASSYQRSTGEAFF.

CDR3 nucleotides: TGTGCCAGCAGCGACAGGGACAAACTCACAGATACGCAGTATTTT. Translation gives CASSDRDKLTDTQYF. The chain is built from TRBV6-2 or TRBV6-3 and TRBJ2-3, with 7 bases matching TRBD1. This CDR3 spans 15 amino acids. V trimming: 6 bases; J trimming: 2 bases; junction bases outside the gene matches: 8. The germline V gene has CDR1 MNHEY and CDR2 SVGEGT.

The chain couples TRBV5-4 to TRBJ2-6; no clear D gene. Trimming pared 5 bases from V and 0 bases from J, leaving 9 bases between. This CDR3 is 15 amino acids long. From germline, CDR1 is SGHNT and CDR2 YYREEE (reference sequence). The CDR3 region is CASSDPRSGANVLTF. CDR3 sequence (DNA): TGTGCCAGCAGTGACCCCCGCTCTGGGGCCAACGTCCTGACTTTC.

This chain links TRBV4-2 with TRBJ1-1, with unresolved D. With 3 bases removed from V and 5 bases from J, the gap between germline ends came to 13 bases. The germline V gene encodes CDR1 LGHNA and CDR2 YNFKEQ. The CDR3 is 14 residues long. The DNA for the CDR3 is TGTGCCAGCAGCCAGTCCTCGCTGGTAACTGAAGCTTTCTTT. Protein product: CASSQSSLVTEAFF.